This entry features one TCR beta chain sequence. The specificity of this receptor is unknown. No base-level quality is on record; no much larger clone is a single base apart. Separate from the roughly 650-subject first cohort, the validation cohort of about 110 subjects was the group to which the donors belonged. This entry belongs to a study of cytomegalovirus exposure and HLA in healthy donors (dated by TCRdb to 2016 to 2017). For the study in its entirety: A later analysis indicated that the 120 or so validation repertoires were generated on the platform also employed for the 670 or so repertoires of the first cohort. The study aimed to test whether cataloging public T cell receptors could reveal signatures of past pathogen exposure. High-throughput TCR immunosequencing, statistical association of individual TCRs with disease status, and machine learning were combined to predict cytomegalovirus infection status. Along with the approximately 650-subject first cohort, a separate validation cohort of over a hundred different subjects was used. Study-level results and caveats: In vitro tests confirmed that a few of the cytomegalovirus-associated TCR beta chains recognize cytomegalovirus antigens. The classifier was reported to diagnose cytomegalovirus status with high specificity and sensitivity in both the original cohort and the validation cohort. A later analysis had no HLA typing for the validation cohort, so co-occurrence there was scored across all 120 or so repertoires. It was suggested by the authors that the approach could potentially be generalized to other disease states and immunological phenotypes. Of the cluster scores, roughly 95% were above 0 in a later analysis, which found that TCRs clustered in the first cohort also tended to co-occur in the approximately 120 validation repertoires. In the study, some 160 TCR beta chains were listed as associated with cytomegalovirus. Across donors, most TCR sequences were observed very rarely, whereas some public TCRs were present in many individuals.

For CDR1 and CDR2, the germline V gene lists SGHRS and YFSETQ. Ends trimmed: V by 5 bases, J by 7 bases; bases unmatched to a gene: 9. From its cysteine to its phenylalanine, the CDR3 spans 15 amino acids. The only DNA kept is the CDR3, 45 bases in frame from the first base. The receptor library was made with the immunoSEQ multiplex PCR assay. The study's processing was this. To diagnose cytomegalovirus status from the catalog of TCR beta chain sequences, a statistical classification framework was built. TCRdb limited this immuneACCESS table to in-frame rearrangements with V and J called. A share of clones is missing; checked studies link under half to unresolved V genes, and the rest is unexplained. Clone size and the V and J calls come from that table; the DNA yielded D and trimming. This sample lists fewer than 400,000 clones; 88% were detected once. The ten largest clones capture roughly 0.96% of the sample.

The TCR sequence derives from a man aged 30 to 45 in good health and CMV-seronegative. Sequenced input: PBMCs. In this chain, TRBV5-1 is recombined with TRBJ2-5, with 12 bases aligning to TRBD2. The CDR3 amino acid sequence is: CASRWTSGAVGTQYF. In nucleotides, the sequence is TGCGCCAGCAGATGGACTAGCGGGGCCGTTGGGACCCAGTACTTC.